The T cell receptor (beta chain) described here comes from a study of blood T cell repertoires in COVID-19. Study details: The study drew acute and convalescent COVID-19 samples from the United States, Italy and Spain. The analysed material was cDNA or gDNA that came from T cells, B-cell-depleted T cells, or PBMCs.

Original processing methods: Reference gene primers were amplified, and this amplification served to estimate nucleated cell counts. The assay was immunoSEQ multiplex PCR, and TCRdb's table has in-frame clones only and misses some. The V and J calls and clone size come from that table; D and trimming were worked out from the DNA. This table has approximately 90,000 clones, 65% to 90% appearing once. Unmatched junction bases numbered 3, after V lost 2 bases and J lost 11 bases. This CDR3 has 12 residues. Per the germline V gene, CDR1 is KGHDR and CDR2 is SFDVKD. The source material was peripheral blood. The origin of this receptor is a man aged 60 to 69 with acute or convalescent COVID-19. The chain combines TRBV24-1 with TRBJ1-1; 8 nucleotides agree with TRBD1. CDR3 in DNA: TGTGCCACCAGTGATTCAGGGGGCTTGGCTTTCTTT. Translation gives CATSDSGGLAFF.